These T cell receptor beta chains were read from a single sample in a study of shared clonotypes between healthy human individuals. Sequencing used immunoSEQ multiplex PCR; TCRdb keeps in-frame clones, though not all of them. The data contain hundreds of thousands of clones, about 92% of them singletons. Sequenced input: naive CD8+ T cells sorted from blood. The receptors were gathered from a man aged 25 to 45 in good health. Both conserved end residues are part of each CDR3. A D gene is named only where the DNA matches it firmly. Expanded clones get a size class; other rows say once, few or many, or leave the size out.

clone size	V gene	J gene	D gene	CDR3 DNA	CDR3 protein
.	TRBV10-3	TRBJ2-3	.	TGTGCCATCAGTGACCCCACTAGGGATACGCAGTATTTT	CAISDPTRDTQYF
.	TRBV7-8	TRBJ2-7	TRBD1	TGTGCCAGCAGCTTAATTAGTACAGGGGGCTACGAGCAGTACTTC	CASSLISTGGYEQYF
once	TRBV14	TRBJ2-1	TRBD2	TGTGCCAGCAGCCAACATCTAGCGGGGGTGGATGAGCAGTTCTTC	CASSQHLAGVDEQFF
.	TRBV7-9	TRBJ1-3	.	TGTGCCAGCAGCCCTCTCCCAGGCTCTGGAAACACCATATATTTT	CASSPLPGSGNTIYF
.	TRBV27	TRBJ2-3	.	TGTGCCAGCAGCCGGACCCTTGCGACCTTCGACACAGATACGCAGTATTTT	CASSRTLATFDTDTQYF
.	TRBV6-5	TRBJ2-2	.	TGTGCCAGCAGTTACTATACCGGGGGAACCGGGGAGCTGTTTTTT	CASSYYTGGTGELFF
.	TRBV7-9	TRBJ2-1	TRBD1	TGTGCCAGCAGCCTAGCAGGGGGCGGTGAGCAGTTCTTC	CASSLAGGGEQFF
.	TRBV27	TRBJ1-5	TRBD1	TGTGCCAGCAGTTTATATCAGGGGGCGAGCAATCAGCCCCAGCATTTT	CASSLYQGASNQPQHF
.	TRBV9	TRBJ2-5	TRBD1	TGTGCCAGCAGCCCCCTAACTAGGACAGGGGAAGAGACCCAGTACTTC	CASSPLTRTGEETQYF
.	TRBV27	TRBJ2-5	.	TGTGCCAGCAGTTTGGATCCCTACAGGGTGACAACGGAGACCCAGTACTTC	CASSLDPYRVTTETQYF
.	TRBV4-1	TRBJ1-2	.	TGCGCCAGCAGCCAAGACCAGGTTTTGTATGGCTACACCTTC	CASSQDQVLYGYTF
.	TRBV19	TRBJ2-2	.	TGTGCCAGTAGTATAGAGGAGTTGCGGGTAAACACCGGGGAGCTGTTTTTT	CASSIEELRVNTGELFF
.	TRBV2	TRBJ2-5	.	TGTGCCAGCACTGGGATTGAGACCCAGTACTTC	CASTGIETQYF
.	TRBV29-1	TRBJ2-1	TRBD2	TGCAGCGTTAGCCTAGCGGGAGGGGGTGAGCAGTTCTTC	CSVSLAGGGEQFF
.	TRBV5-6	TRBJ2-7	TRBD2	TGTGCCAGCAACCTACTAGCGGGAGGCGAGCAGTACTTC	CASNLLAGGEQYF
.	TRBV9	TRBJ2-3	.	TGTGCCAGCAGCACAGTACGGGGTCCTAGCACAGATACGCAGTATTTT	CASSTVRGPSTDTQYF
.	TRBV9	TRBJ2-7	TRBD2	TGTGCCAGCAGCGTAGATGCTAGCGGTTCTTACGAGCAGTACTTC	CASSVDASGSYEQYF
.	TRBV29-1	TRBJ2-1	.	TGCAGCGTTGAAGAGGGGGGCAATGAGCAGTTCTTC	CSVEEGGNEQFF
.	TRBV9	TRBJ2-1	TRBD2	TGTGCCAGCAGCGCCAGAGGACTAGCGGGAATAAACAATGAGCAGTTCTTC	CASSARGLAGINNEQFF
.	TRBV7-8	TRBJ2-7	TRBD2	TGTGCCAGCAGCCCGACTAGCTTAACCTACGAGCAGTACTTC	CASSPTSLTYEQYF
.	TRBV21-1	TRBJ2-5	.	TGTGCCAGCTCTCAGCCCCTAGCGGCCCAAGAGACCCAGTACTTC	CASSQPLAAQETQYF
.	TRBV11-2	TRBJ2-7	TRBD2	TGTGCCAGCAGCTTTTATGGACTAGCGGTAAGCTCCTACGAGCAGTACTTC	CASSFYGLAVSSYEQYF
once	TRBV9	TRBJ2-7	TRBD1	TGTGCCAGCAGCCAGGCCGGGGAGAGAGGGGGCCTCGAGCAGTACTTC	CASSQAGERGGLEQYF
.	TRBV5-6	TRBJ1-4	.	TGTGCCAGCAGCTTGGGAACAACTAATGAAAAACTGTTTTTT	CASSLGTTNEKLFF
.	TRBV5-6	TRBJ2-2	.	TGTGCCAGTCATACGAACACCGGGGAGCTGTTTTTT	CASHTNTGELFF
.	TRBV5-6	TRBJ2-7	TRBD1	TGTGCCAGCAGCTTGAGGGGGCAAGTGCAGTACTTC	CASSLRGQVQYF
.	TRBV28	TRBJ2-3	.	TGTGCCAGCAGTTTAAGTAGGTTTAGAGATACGCAGTATTTT	CASSLSRFRDTQYF
.	TRBV7-9	TRBJ1-1	TRBD1	TGTGCCAGCAGCTCAACAGGGGTTTGGACTGAAGCTTTCTTT	CASSSTGVWTEAFF
.	TRBV28	TRBJ2-5	.	TGTGCCAGCAGTTTCCGGTTGGAGGAGACCCAGTACTTC	CASSFRLEETQYF
.	TRBV16	TRBJ2-1	.	TGTGCCAGCAGCCAGTCCAGCTCCTACAATGAGCAGTTCTTC	CASSQSSSYNEQFF
.	TRBV5-4	TRBJ2-3	.	TGTGCCAGCAGCCCGGTGGACTTCTCCACAGATACGCAGTATTTT	CASSPVDFSTDTQYF
.	TRBV7-7	TRBJ2-5	.	TGTGCCAGCAGCTTAGGGGGTGGGGTTCAAGAGACCCAGTACTTC	CASSLGGGVQETQYF
.	TRBV29-1	TRBJ1-2	.	TGCAGCGTTGATAGGGGAGGATCTGGCTACACCTTC	CSVDRGGSGYTF
.	TRBV18	TRBJ2-7	TRBD2	TGTGCCAGCTCACCCCCTAGCGGGAGGGCCTACGAGCAGTACTTC	CASSPPSGRAYEQYF
.	TRBV28	TRBJ1-2	.	TGTGCCAGCAGTGCACAGGGAATGGGTTCGAATGGCTACACCTTC	CASSAQGMGSNGYTF
.	TRBV19	TRBJ2-3	.	TGTGCCAGTAGTATCCCCAGTTTGGGCAGGGTAGAGTCAGATACGCAGTATTTT	CASSIPSLGRVESDTQYF
.	TRBV7-2	TRBJ2-3	TRBD2	TGTGCCAGCAGCTTACGTAGCGGGAGGGCCGCAGATACGCAGTATTTT	CASSLRSGRAADTQYF
.	TRBV7-8	TRBJ2-3	TRBD2	TGTGCCAGCTGGCACCAGACTAGCGGGAGAGATACGCAGTATTTT	CASWHQTSGRDTQYF
.	TRBV6-9	TRBJ1-4	.	TGTGTCAGCAGTTACCGACAGATTGATGAAAAACTGTTTTTT	CVSSYRQIDEKLFF
.	TRBV7-9	TRBJ2-1	.	TGTGCCAGCAGCTCCCTTTCTATCTACAATGAGCAGTTCTTC	CASSSLSIYNEQFF
.	TRBV2	TRBJ2-4	TRBD1	TGTGCCAGCAGTGATCAGGGGGCAAGGAACATTCAGTACTTC	CASSDQGARNIQYF
.	TRBV4-3	TRBJ1-1	.	TGCGCCAGCAGCCAAGATAGGGCGCAGGGGTCGAACACTGAAGCTTTCTTT	CASSQDRAQGSNTEAFF
.	TRBV7-2	TRBJ2-5	.	TGTGCCAGCAGCTTATTTGACTTTGGCAAAGAGACCCAGTACTTC	CASSLFDFGKETQYF
once	TRBV5-4	TRBJ2-6	.	TGTGCCAGCAGCTTGGTTGGAGCTGGGGCCAACGTCCTGACTTTC	CASSLVGAGANVLTF
.	TRBV7-3	TRBJ2-3	.	TGTGCCAGCAGCCTTGAGGGGCAGGTAGCAGATACGCAGTATTTT	CASSLEGQVADTQYF
.	TRBV5-4	TRBJ1-1	.	TGTGCCAGCAGCGTCCATCAGGACGTAAAACTGAACACTGAAGCTTTCTTT	CASSVHQDVKLNTEAFF
once	TRBV29-1	TRBJ2-7	.	TGCAGCGTCCTCTCCTACGAGCAGTACTTC	CSVLSYEQYF
.	TRBV7-9	TRBJ1-1	.	TGTGCCAGCAGCCCAGGACCCTTAGAAGCTTTCTTT	CASSPGPLEAFF